The 19 T cell receptor beta chains reported below all come from one sample, sequenced in a study of shared clonotypes between healthy human individuals. The repertoire was sequenced with immunoSEQ multiplex PCR; TCRdb's copy has only in-frame clones and lacks some. The repertoire consists of roughly 2.6 million clones, with 90% to 95% occurring once and the leading ten covering under 0.15%. Sequenced sample: naive CD4+ T cells sorted from blood. The subset was: CD45RA+ positively selected. All receptors derive from a man between 18 and 35 years old in good health.

The V and J genes are TRBV7-2 and TRBJ2-5; D possibly uses TRBD1 or TRBD2 (6 bases each). Germline V lookup: CDR1 SGHTA, CDR2 FQGNSA. CDR3 length equals 14 residues. Trimming removed 5 bases at V and 2 bases at J, with 12 bases between. CDR3 protein: CASSPRGLQETQYF. The DNA of the CDR3 is TGTGCCAGCAGCCCCCGGGGGCTACAAGAGACCCAGTACTTC.

The chain has TRBV18 and TRBJ1-6; D is ambiguous. Germline V CDR1 and CDR2: KGHSH, LQKENI. This CDR3 is 15 amino acids long. The V and J ends lost 2 bases and 5 bases respectively, with 10 bases between them. For the CDR3, the DNA is TGTGCCAGCTCACCAATGGGATCTGATAATTCACCCCTCCACTTT. The encoded protein is CASSPMGSDNSPLHF.

The chain recombines TRBV5-4 with TRBJ2-7, with 9 bases lining up with TRBD2. The CDR3 totals 16 residues. The V segment lost 0 bases and the J segment 0 bases; nucleotides outside the gene matches: 4. Germline-derived CDR1 and CDR2 are SGHNT and YYREEE (reference sequence). CDR3 region: CASSLGLAGSSYEQYF. DNA of the CDR3: TGTGCCAGCAGCTTGGGGCTAGCGGGAAGCTCCTACGAGCAGTACTTC.

About this clone: Other DNA sequences from this sample encode an identical CDR3 as well. J is TRBJ2-1 and V is TRBV4-1; D gene ambiguous. The CDR3 covers 15 residues. Trimming stripped 0 bases from V and 0 bases from J, with 6 bases between. Germline CDR1 is MGHRA and CDR2 is YSYEKL. The DNA for the CDR3 is TGCGCCAGCAGCCAAGAAGGAAGCTCCTACAATGAGCAGTTCTTC. As protein: CASSQEGSSYNEQFF.

This clone was observed a few times. CDR3 nucleotides: TGTGCCAGCAGCTTAGTAGTCGGGGCGTGGGCTTTCTTT. As protein: CASSLVVGAWAFF. The genes are TRBV7-2 and TRBJ1-1, with D maybe TRBD1 (5 bases). This CDR3 is built from 13 residues. The germline V gene encodes CDR1 SGHTA and CDR2 FQGNSA. Trimming removed 1 base at V and 11 bases at J, with 14 bases between.

With regard to this clone: Other DNA sequences of this sample code for an identical CDR3. This chain uses TRBV18 with TRBJ2-6; D could derive from TRBD1 or TRBD2 (5 bases each). The V end lost 1 base, the J end lost 4 bases, and 8 bases lay between the germline ends. CDR1 and CDR2 (germline): KGHSH, LQKENI. This CDR3 has 15 amino acids. The CDR3 sequence: CASSPQGPGANVLTF. The CDR3 DNA follows: TGTGCCAGCTCACCACAGGGACCAGGGGCCAACGTCCTGACTTTC.

The chain uses TRBV5-1 and TRBJ2-5; TRBD1 is a possible D gene (5 bases). Germline-derived CDR1 and CDR2 are SGHRS and YFSETQ. Trimming stripped 3 bases from V and 4 bases from J, with 13 bases between. This CDR3 is 14 amino acids long. The CDR3: CASSYQGRGETQYF. The CDR3 DNA sequence: TGCGCCAGCAGCTATCAGGGTCGTGGAGAGACCCAGTACTTC.

The chain joins TRBV10-3 to TRBJ1-3; weak D call: TRBD1 (6 bases). This CDR3 is 17 amino acids long. The V end lost 0 bases, the J end lost 0 bases, and 12 bases lay between the germline ends. Germline lookup yields CDR1 ENHRY and CDR2 SYGVKD. In nucleotides, the CDR3 is TGTGCCATCAGTGAGTCCCGCACAGGGAGCTCTGGAAACACCATATATTTT. Its translation is CAISESRTGSSGNTIYF.

The chain couples TRBV27 to TRBJ1-5; tentative D call: TRBD1 (5 bases). The V gene lost 2 bases and the J gene lost 3 bases, with 11 bases spanning the gap. The germline gives CDR1 MNHEY, CDR2 SMNVEV (reference sequence). The CDR3 is made up of 15 amino acids. DNA of the CDR3: TGTGCCAGCAGTTTAAGGCAGGGCGCCAATCAGCCCCAGCATTTT. It codes for CASSLRQGANQPQHF.

This clone was counted a single time. The J gene is TRBJ1-5, the V gene TRBV10-2; D gene uncertain. In germline, CDR1 is WSHSY, CDR2 SAAADI. CDR3 length: 14 amino acids. Trimming pared 6 bases from V and 3 bases from J, leaving 12 bases between. CDR3 sequence: CASSETFFNQPQHF. The CDR3 nucleotides read TGCGCCAGCAGCGAAACTTTTTTCAATCAGCCCCAGCATTTT.

J is TRBJ2-5 and V is TRBV6-1, with TRBD1 matching over 7 bases. The CDR3 covers 15 residues. V dropped 6 bases and J dropped 0; count of bases not matched to a gene: 7. In germline, CDR1 is MNHNS, CDR2 SASEGT. The CDR3 DNA follows: TGTGCCAGCAGCCCCAGGACAGGACACCAAGAGACCCAGTACTTC. The encoded protein is CASSPRTGHQETQYF.

This clone was counted once. V gene TRBV4-3 combines with J gene TRBJ2-5; D might be TRBD1 (5 bases). This CDR3 comprises 17 residues. The germline V gene has CDR1 LGHNA and CDR2 YSLEER. Trimming removed 1 base from V and 5 bases from J, with 20 bases in between. CDR3 nucleotides: TGCGCCAGCAGCCAAGGATCAAAGACAGCCTGGGGTGAGACCCAGTACTTC. Residues: CASSQGSKTAWGETQYF.

The rearrangement uses TRBV7-8 and TRBJ1-1; D uncertain. The CDR3 has 13 residues. CDR1 SGHVS and CDR2 FQNEAQ come from the germline V gene. The germline V and J ends were trimmed by 8 bases and 0 bases, with 10 bases remaining between them. CDR3 protein: CASGNGVNTEAFF. CDR3 sequence (DNA): TGTGCCAGCGGCAACGGGGTGAACACTGAAGCTTTCTTT.

The chain employs TRBV2 and TRBJ1-2; D not certain. From germline, CDR1 is SNHLY and CDR2 FYNNEI. This CDR3 region has 13 residues. V was cut by 4 bases and J by 4 bases, with 10 bases left in between. The CDR3 region is CASSVEGAYGYTF. For the CDR3, the DNA is TGTGCCAGCAGTGTAGAGGGTGCCTATGGCTACACCTTC. The full variable domain, in which reference TRBV2 and TRBJ1-2 provide the parts outside the CDR3, is EPEVTQTPSHQVTQMGQEVILRCVPISNHLYFYWYRQILGQKVEFLVSFYNNEISEKSEIFDDQFSVERPDGSNFTLKIRSTKLEDSAMYFCASSVEGAYGYTFGSGTRLTVV.

The chain carries TRBV7-9 and TRBJ1-2; TRBD1 matches 8 bases. Germline CDR1 and CDR2: SEHNR and FQNEAQ (reference sequence). V was clipped by 0 bases and J by 3 bases; unmatched bases: 6. There are 16 residues in the CDR3. CDR3 bases: TGTGCCAGCAGCTTAGCTTCGGGACAGGATTACTATGGCTACACCTTC. Its protein is CASSLASGQDYYGYTF.

The chain employs TRBV6-1 and TRBJ1-4; D unclear. This CDR3 comprises 15 residues. The germline gives CDR1 MNHNS, CDR2 SASEGT. The V end was cut by 4 bases, the J end by 6 bases, with 15 bases between. CDR3 in DNA: TGTGCCAGCAGTGTTCCCCCCCCGGAGGATGAAAAACTGTTTTTT. The encoded protein is CASSVPPPEDEKLFF.

Details on this clone: This CDR3 is also generated by other DNA sequences in the sample. The chain uses TRBV5-1 and TRBJ2-7, with 7 bases lining up with TRBD1. The germline V gene has CDR1 SGHRS and CDR2 YFSETQ. The CDR3 is 13 amino acids. With 2 bases clipped from V and 2 bases from J, the junction kept 1 base outside the gene matches. Written as DNA, the CDR3 is TGCGCCAGCAGCTTAGACAGGGCCTACGAGCAGTACTTC. This translates into CASSLDRAYEQYF.

The chain carries TRBV25-1 and TRBJ2-4; 9 bases fit TRBD2. Germline CDR1 MGHDK, CDR2 SYGVNS. The CDR3 runs to 14 residues. V gave up 6 bases and J gave up 8 bases; unmatched junction bases: 8. DNA for the CDR3: TGTGCCAGCAGGACATGGCGGGAGGGCCACATTCAGTACTTC. Its protein is CASRTWREGHIQYF.

V and J are TRBV5-1 and TRBJ2-3; D remains unclear. The germline CDR1 and CDR2 sequences are SGHRS and YFSETQ. The CDR3 loop spans 14 amino acids. V was pared by 0 bases and J by 4 bases, with 9 bases between. CDR3 sequence (DNA): TGCGCCAGCAGCTTGGAGGCCGCATCAGATACGCAGTATTTT. Translating gives CASSLEAASDTQYF. Combining the CDR3 with reference TRBV5-1 and TRBJ2-3 gives the whole variable domain KAGVTQTPRYLIKTRGQQVTLSCSPISGHRSVSWYQQTPGQGLQFLFEYFSETQRNKGNFPGRFSGRQFSNSRSEMNVSTLELGDSALYLCASSLEAASDTQYFGPGTRLTVL.